Below, one TCR beta chain is given with its context. Its target antigen remains unknown. It has no much larger one-base neighbor in the sample; base qualities were not kept. A distance of 9 bases separates the germline ends of V and J, which lose 0 bases and 7 bases respectively. From the cysteine up to the phenylalanine, the CDR3 has a length of 14 residues. Here the CDR3 DNA is all that survives: 42 bases in frame from base 1. CDR1 and CDR2 are drawn from the germline V gene: SGHTA, FQGTGA. The record originates from a study of blood T cell repertoires in COVID-19 (dated by TCRdb to about 2020). For the wider study: The collaborator samples originated in the United States, Italy and Spain and spanned the acute and convalescent phases of COVID-19. The repertoires were made available in a free public database intended to serve as a resource for research on the immune response to SARS-CoV-2. A de-identified subject ID, COVID-19 status, age in years and sex were almost always included in the sample metadata. The prospective study material was composed of cDNA or gDNA derived from T cells, B-cell-depleted T cells, or PBMCs. Where available, HLA class I and class II types were taken from metadata supplied by the sample provider and were not determined by assay-based typing. Samples came from the ongoing ImmuneRACE study (first 160 participants) plus 1,254 subjects from 6 global collaborators. Subjects who had been exposed to COVID-19, were actively infected with it, or had recovered from it provided the deeply sampled blood TCRbeta repertoires that made up the dataset.

Whole blood was collected in K2EDTA tubes by collaborating institutions according to the institutions' own protocols. For TCRbeta analysis, collaborators shipped samples in one of three forms: frozen whole blood, isolated PBMCs, or DNA extracted from either of those sample types. The immunoSEQ Assay, a bias-controlled multiplex PCR, was used to amplify TCRbeta CDR3 regions from genomic DNA. The paper's data handling went like this. The number of nucleated cells in each sample was estimated from the amplification of reference gene primers within the assay. To quantify the absolute abundance of each unique TCRbeta CDR3 rearrangement, sequence reads were collapsed and filtered. Productive Simpson clonality was computed per sample as the square root of Simpson's diversity index over productive rearrangements. Imported from immuneACCESS, the table was reduced by TCRdb to in-frame sequences with V and J called. These copies leave out some clones; in studies compared against another copy, an unresolved V gene accounts for under half, and the cause of the remainder is not known. The D gene and trimming were derived from the DNA, and the V and J assignments and clone size from that table. The table for this sample lists around 620,000 clones; about nine tenths of them were counted only once. Roughly 0.26% of the sample comes from the top ten.

Beyond this particular receptor, the publication reports: The quantity of clinical and demographic metadata differed by source and by participant and was supplied without curation.

Source material: peripheral blood. The rearrangement joined TRBV7-3 to TRBJ2-2; the D gene cannot be named for sure. This TCR was sampled from a woman aged 18-29 years with acute or convalescent COVID-19. The nucleotide sequence reads as follows: TGTGCCAGCAGCTTAACGTTTTCGAGCGGGGAGCTGTTTTTT. It translates as CASSLTFSSGELFF. Extended through the reference TRBV7-3 and TRBJ2-2 proteins, this CDR3 yields the full variable domain: GAGVSQTPSNKVTEKGKYVELRCDPISGHTALYWYRQSLGQGPEFLIYFQGTGAADDSGLPNDRFFAVRPEGSVSTLKIQRTERGDSAVYLCASSLTFSSGELFFGEGSRLTVL.